The 25 T cell receptor beta chains below were found in one sample sequenced in a study of cytomegalovirus exposure and HLA in healthy donors. The PCR employed 60 Vbeta primers together with 13 Jbeta primers. Sequencing was performed with immunoSEQ multiplex PCR; in TCRdb, only in-frame clones are kept and a portion is missing. The sample has about 130,000 clones, 70% to 75% seen once; the top ten hold roughly 3.1%. The source material was PBMCs. All receptors derive from a young man in good health and CMV-seronegative.

The rearrangement links TRBV6-4 to TRBJ2-7; a weak D match, TRBD2 (6 bases). V shed 8 bases and J shed 4 bases, with 21 bases lying between them. Per the germline V gene, CDR1 is MRHNA and CDR2 is SNTAGT. This CDR3 contains 15 residues. The chain's CDR3 is CASGPGATGMYEQYF. CDR3 DNA: TGTGCCAGCGGACCGGGAGCCACAGGAATGTACGAGCAGTACTTC.

This chain links TRBV6-5 with TRBJ1-4; D is uncertain. Trimming stripped 8 bases from V and 10 bases from J, with 14 bases between. Germline V gives CDR1 MNHEY, CDR2 SVGAGI. The CDR3 sequence is 12 residues long. The CDR3 nucleotides read TGTGCCAGCCATCCGGGAAGTGGAAAACTGTTTTTT. Translating it yields CASHPGSGKLFF.

The chain has TRBV5-1 and TRBJ2-3, with 7 bases matching TRBD2. Germline-derived CDR1 and CDR2 are SGHRS and YFSETQ. The CDR3 runs to 18 residues. V gave up 0 bases and J gave up 1 base; unmatched junction bases: 11. CDR3: CASSLGLDGAGGTDTQYF. CDR3 nucleotides: TGCGCCAGCAGCTTGGGCTTGGACGGCGCGGGGGGCACAGATACGCAGTATTTT. The full variable domain, completed using reference TRBV5-1 and TRBJ2-3, is KAGVTQTPRYLIKTRGQQVTLSCSPISGHRSVSWYQQTPGQGLQFLFEYFSETQRNKGNFPGRFSGRQFSNSRSEMNVSTLELGDSALYLCASSLGLDGAGGTDTQYFGPGTRLTVL.

J is TRBJ2-1 and V is TRBV20-1; D is ambiguous. The CDR3 consists of 11 residues. Trimming pared 5 bases from V and 6 bases from J, leaving 8 bases between. The germline gives CDR1 DFQATT, CDR2 SNEGSKA (reference sequence). CDR3 protein: CSAGQINEQFF. The CDR3 region has the DNA TGCAGTGCTGGGCAGATCAATGAGCAGTTCTTC.

The V gene is TRBV19, the J gene TRBJ2-1; 8 nucleotides agree with TRBD1. Germline CDR1 is LNHDA and CDR2 is SQIVND (reference sequence). There are 15 residues in the CDR3. J was trimmed by 9 bases and V by 3 bases; bases with no gene match: 10. CDR3 sequence reads: CASSILDRVKGEQFF. Written as DNA, the CDR3 is TGTGCCAGTAGTATCCTGGACAGGGTGAAAGGTGAGCAGTTCTTC.

The chain couples TRBV7-9 to TRBJ2-7, with D perhaps TRBD2 (5 bases). Trimming stripped 3 bases from V and 6 bases from J, with 12 bases between. This CDR3 is 13 amino acids long. Germline V CDR1 and CDR2: SEHNR, FQNEAQ (reference sequence). The CDR3 loop reads CASSFEGSGEQYF. For the CDR3, the DNA is TGTGCCAGCAGCTTCGAGGGCTCGGGCGAGCAGTACTTC.

The chain recombines TRBV7-6 with TRBJ2-3, with 12 bases matching TRBD2. The CDR3 contains 16 residues. Germline-derived CDR1 and CDR2 are SGHVS and FNYEAQ. V was pared by 3 bases and J by 3 bases, with 4 bases of the junction left unmatched. The CDR3 DNA is TGTGCCAGCAGCTTCGCCGGGACTAGCGGGACAGATACGCAGTATTTT. It encodes CASSFAGTSGTDTQYF.

The V call is TRBV11-1, the J call TRBJ2-7, with 12 bases fitting TRBD2. Unmatched junction bases numbered 2, after V lost 9 bases and J lost 5 bases. The CDR3 is 12 residues long. CDR1 SGHAT and CDR2 FQDESV come from the germline V gene (reference sequence). The CDR3 is CASTSGRHEQYF. The CDR3 nucleotides are TGTGCCAGTACTAGCGGGAGGCACGAGCAGTACTTC. The whole variable domain, filled in from reference TRBV11-1 and TRBJ2-7, reads EAEVAQSPRYKITEKSQAVAFWCDPISGHATLYWYRQILGQGPELLVQFQDESVVDDSQLPKDRFSAERLKGVDSTLKIQPAELGDSAMYLCASTSGRHEQYFGPGTRLTVT.

This chain links TRBV28 with TRBJ1-2, with D unclear. This CDR3 has 12 residues. The V and J ends lost 5 bases and 4 bases respectively, with 8 bases between them. The germline V gene encodes CDR1 MDHEN and CDR2 SYDVKM. The CDR3: CASSAQVYGYTF. CDR3 nucleotide sequence: TGTGCCAGCAGTGCGCAGGTCTATGGCTACACCTTC.

This chain uses TRBV5-6 with TRBJ2-7, with a weak D call TRBD1 (6 bases). The V gene lost 4 bases and the J gene lost 1 base, with 15 bases spanning the gap. This CDR3 has 15 residues. Per germline, CDR1 SGHDT and CDR2 YYEEEE. The CDR3 region is CASSGEDRYSYEQYF. CDR3 coding DNA: TGTGCCAGCAGCGGAGAGGACAGATATTCCTACGAGCAGTACTTC.

This chain connects TRBV7-3 to TRBJ1-1; D remains ambiguous. The CDR3 has 12 amino acids. The V and J ends lost 5 bases and 6 bases respectively, with 10 bases between them. Germline CDR1 and CDR2: SGHTA and FQGTGA. In nucleotides, the CDR3 is TGTGCCAGCAGCCCCGGGAGCGCTGAAGCTTTCTTT. Translated: CASSPGSAEAFF. The full variable domain, with the rest looked up from reference TRBV7-3 and TRBJ1-1, is GAGVSQTPSNKVTEKGKYVELRCDPISGHTALYWYRQSLGQGPEFLIYFQGTGAADDSGLPNDRFFAVRPEGSVSTLKIQRTERGDSAVYLCASSPGSAEAFFGQGTRLTVV.

This clone was recorded once. This chain joins TRBV13 and TRBJ2-2; 7 positions agree with TRBD2. V shed 2 bases, J shed 4 bases, and the junction held 4 bases outside the gene matches. From germline, CDR1 is PRHDT and CDR2 FYEKMQ (reference sequence). The CDR3 covers 15 residues. CDR3 sequence reads: CASSLWEGGTGELFF. CDR3 bases: TGTGCCAGCAGCTTATGGGAGGGAGGCACCGGGGAGCTGTTTTTT.

This clone was found once. The chain has TRBV30 and TRBJ1-5; TRBD1 matches 9 bases. V gave up 1 base and J gave up 6 bases; unmatched junction bases: 7. CDR3 size: 15 residues. The germline V gene encodes CDR1 GTSNPN and CDR2 SVGIG (reference sequence). CDR3 loop: CAWSAGTGLGQPQHF. DNA for the CDR3: TGTGCCTGGAGTGCCGGGACAGGGTTGGGTCAGCCCCAGCATTTT.

The J gene is TRBJ1-5, the V gene TRBV27; D remains ambiguous. The germline V gene encodes CDR1 MNHEY and CDR2 SMNVEV (reference sequence). V was shortened by 3 bases and J by 8 bases, with 14 bases between the two germline ends. The CDR3 runs 14 residues. DNA of the CDR3: TGTGCCAGCAGTTTGTCCTACGTCGGAGAGCCCCAGCATTTT. Its translation is CASSLSYVGEPQHF.

The V call is TRBV2, the J call TRBJ2-1; TRBD1 matches 7 bases. Trimming took 7 bases from V and 3 from J; bases not matched to a gene: 6. The V gene's germline CDR1 is SNHLY and CDR2 FYNNEI. The CDR3 is 14 amino acids. CDR3 bases: TGTGCCAGCAATAAGGACAGGAACTACAATGAGCAGTTCTTC. This encodes CASNKDRNYNEQFF.

The chain uses TRBV11-2 and TRBJ2-7, with D possibly being TRBD1 (5 bases). From germline, CDR1 is SGHAT and CDR2 FQNNGV. Trimming cost V 5 bases and J 4 bases, with 18 bases left between them. The CDR3 covers 15 residues. CDR3 sequence: CASSLYTGRDYEQYF. The CDR3 nucleotides are TGTGCCAGCAGCCTATATACAGGCCGAGATTACGAGCAGTACTTC.

The chain combines TRBV2 with TRBJ2-5; 10 nucleotides align to TRBD1. This CDR3 region has 15 residues. Germline V gene sequence: CDR1 SNHLY, CDR2 FYNNEI. V gave up 6 bases and J gave up 5 bases; unmatched junction bases: 9. CDR3 sequence: CASSSRQGAWETQYF. The CDR3 nucleotides are TGTGCCAGCAGCTCGAGACAGGGGGCTTGGGAGACCCAGTACTTC. The variable domain in full, completed from reference TRBV2 and TRBJ2-5, reads EPEVTQTPSHQVTQMGQEVILRCVPISNHLYFYWYRQILGQKVEFLVSFYNNEISEKSEIFDDQFSVERPDGSNFTLKIRSTKLEDSAMYFCASSSRQGAWETQYFGPGTRLLVL.

The chain carries TRBV7-9 and TRBJ1-3; D not certain. Germline assignment: CDR1 SEHNR and CDR2 FQNEAQ (reference sequence). The CDR3 has 16 residues. Trimming stripped 3 bases from V and 0 bases from J, with 12 bases between. CDR3 DNA sequence: TGTGCCAGCAGCTTTGAGGCGCCATTCTCTGGAAACACCATATATTTT. Protein: CASSFEAPFSGNTIYF. Full variable domain (missing parts from reference TRBV7-9 and TRBJ1-3): DTGVSQNPRHKITKRGQNVTFRCDPISEHNRLYWYRQTLGQGPEFLTYFQNEAQLEKSRLLSDRFSAERPKGSFSTLEIQRTEQGDSAMYLCASSFEAPFSGNTIYFGEGSWLTVV.

The gene calls are TRBV29-1 and TRBJ2-6; the D gene is possibly TRBD1 (6 bases). This CDR3 is built from 19 residues. CDR1 SQVTM and CDR2 ANQGSEA come from the germline V gene. Trimming took 5 bases from V and 1 from J, leaving 24 bases between them. CDR3 sequence reads: CSVFEPLGQTSSGANVLTF. The CDR3, as DNA: TGCAGCGTTTTTGAGCCCCTCGGACAGACCAGTTCTGGGGCCAACGTCCTGACTTTC.

The chain joins TRBV5-6 to TRBJ2-7, with TRBD2 matching 12 bases. CDR1 and CDR2 (germline): SGHDT, YYEEEE. This CDR3 is 15 amino acids long. V shed 7 bases, J shed 4 bases, and the junction held 9 bases outside the gene matches. This CDR3 is CASRQLAGGRYEQYF. DNA for the CDR3: TGTGCCAGCCGCCAACTAGCGGGAGGAAGGTACGAGCAGTACTTC.

The chain combines TRBV6-5 with TRBJ2-5; TRBD2 agrees at 8 bases. The CDR3 length is 15 residues. The germline V gene encodes CDR1 MNHEY and CDR2 SVGAGI. V gave up 6 bases and J gave up 2 bases; unmatched junction bases: 8. The CDR3 protein is CASRSGSLGQETQYF. In DNA form, the CDR3 reads TGTGCCAGCAGAAGCGGGAGCTTAGGACAAGAGACCCAGTACTTC.

This clone occurred a few times. The chain couples TRBV6-1 to TRBJ2-5, with D possibly being TRBD2 (7 bases). The DNA end is more similar to TRBJ2-7, so the J call may be wrong. This CDR3 has 14 amino acids. The germline gives CDR1 MNHNS, CDR2 SASEGT. The CDR3 spells CASRSGRGAYEQYF. CDR3 DNA sequence: TGTGCCAGCAGGAGTGGGAGGGGGGCCTACGAGCAGTACTTC.

V gene TRBV13 combines with J gene TRBJ1-1; possibly TRBD1 for D (6 bases). Trimming cost V 2 bases and J 11 bases, with 12 bases left between them. Germline CDR1 reads PRHDT; CDR2 reads FYEKMQ (reference sequence). The CDR3 has 12 residues. The CDR3: CASSLLAGDAFF. The CDR3 nucleotides are TGTGCCAGCAGCTTATTGGCAGGGGATGCTTTCTTT.

The chain couples TRBV5-1 to TRBJ2-3; 10 bases fit TRBD1. Looked up from germline, CDR1 is SGHRS and CDR2 is YFSETQ. This CDR3 is built from 15 residues. J was trimmed by 7 bases and V by 4 bases; bases with no gene match: 9. Written as DNA, the CDR3 is TGCGCCAGCAGCACCGACAGGGGGCGCTTTTATACGCAGTATTTT. Its protein is CASSTDRGRFYTQYF.

This CDR3 is CATSGTDYNEQFF. CDR3 DNA: TGTGCCACTTCCGGGACAGACTACAATGAGCAGTTCTTC. The chain has TRBV6-6 and TRBJ2-1; 7 nucleotides line up with TRBD1. This CDR3 contains 13 residues. Germline values: CDR1 MNHNY, CDR2 SVGAGI (reference sequence). V lost 10 bases and J lost 3; bases outside the gene matches: 6.